These T cell receptor beta chains were read from a single sample in a study of cytomegalovirus exposure and HLA in healthy donors. TCRdb keeps only in-frame clones here, not all; method: immunoSEQ multiplex PCR. Of 90,000 to 150,000 clones listed, around three quarters are singletons. The specimen sequenced was PBMCs. The source of these receptors is a young man in good health and CMV-seropositive. The CDR3 runs from the conserved cysteine through the conserved F or W. D genes are given only for firm matches. A clone size is listed for some rows: how often the clone was seen (once, few, many), or a class if it is expanded.

J gene | clone size | D gene | V gene | CDR3 DNA | CDR3 protein
TRBJ2-1 | - | TRBD2 | TRBV7-9 | TGTGCCAGCAGCTACCCTAGCGGGAGTCGTAATGAGCAGTTCTTC | CASSYPSGSRNEQFF
TRBJ2-5 | - | TRBD2 | TRBV7-7 | TGTGCTAGCAACTCGAGCGGGGGGGAGACCCAGTACTTC | CASNSSGGETQYF
TRBJ2-5 | - | TRBD2 | TRBV5-1 | TGCGCCAGCAGCTCACTAGCGGGGCAAGAGACCCAGTACTTC | CASSSLAGQETQYF
TRBJ2-1 | - | TRBD2 | TRBV7-9 | TGTGCCAGCAGCTTAGCCGGGGGGACCAATGAGCAGTTCTTC | CASSLAGGTNEQFF
TRBJ2-7 | - | - | TRBV9 | TGTGCCAGCAGCGTAGTGGACATCTCCTACGAGCAGTACTTC | CASSVVDISYEQYF
TRBJ1-1 | - | - | TRBV18 | TGTGCCAGCTCCGGGGGGATGAACACTGAAGCTTTCTTT | CASSGGMNTEAFF
TRBJ1-2 | - | - | TRBV19 | TGTGCCAGTAGTATCGAGACACCACCCTATGGCTACACCTTC | CASSIETPPYGYTF
TRBJ1-1 | - | - | TRBV6-6 | TGTGCCAGCAGTTACAGGCAGGGTGGTAGCACTGAAGCTTTCTTT | CASSYRQGGSTEAFF
TRBJ2-6 | - | TRBD1 | TRBV11-3 | TGTGCCAGCAGCTTAGACAGACAACAGGGGCCAGGGGCCAACGGCCTGACTTTC | CASSLDRQQGPGANGLTF
TRBJ2-7 | - | - | TRBV5-1 | TGCGCCAGCAGCTTGTACCTCCGCGGGACCTACGAGCAGTACTTC | CASSLYLRGTYEQYF
TRBJ2-3 | - | TRBD2 | TRBV5-1 | TGCGCCAGCAGCTCGGAGCGGGGGGCCACAGATACGCAGTATTTT | CASSSERGATDTQYF
TRBJ2-1 | - | TRBD2 | TRBV11-2 | TGTGCCAGCAGCCAAGGACTAGCGGGAGGAGTTAATGAGCAGTTCTTC | CASSQGLAGGVNEQFF
TRBJ1-1 | few | - | TRBV5-1 | TGCGCCAGCAGCTTGGCCTTAACAGGGCCCATGAACACTGAAGCTTTCTTT | CASSLALTGPMNTEAFF
TRBJ2-1 | - | - | TRBV18 | TGTGCCAGCTCTCCGGGGGATGAGCAGTTCTTC | CASSPGDEQFF
TRBJ2-7 | - | TRBD2 | TRBV2 | TGTGCCAGCAGTCCTACTAGCGGGAGGGCGTACGAGCAGTACTTC | CASSPTSGRAYEQYF
TRBJ2-5 | - | TRBD2 | TRBV4-1 | TGCGCCAGCAGCCAGGGACTAGCGGGCTACCAAGAGACCCAGTACTTC | CASSQGLAGYQETQYF
TRBJ2-3 | - | TRBD2 | TRBV13 | TGTGCCAGCAGCTCACGGGCGGGAGGAGGGACAGATACGCAGTATTTT | CASSSRAGGGTDTQYF
TRBJ1-1 | - | - | TRBV7-9 | TGTGCCAGCAGCCCTTATGACAGTTACACTGAAGCTTTCTTT | CASSPYDSYTEAFF
TRBJ2-5 | - | - | TRBV7-9 | TGTGCCAGCAGCAGCGAGGAGGGAGAGACCCAGTACTTC | CASSSEEGETQYF